Listed below are T cell receptor beta chains from one sample, sequenced in a study of blood T cell repertoires in COVID-19. Sequenced by immunoSEQ multiplex PCR; TCRdb stores in-frame clones only, minus some. The sample lists under 250,000 clones; under 90% were seen once. The source material was peripheral blood. The receptor set was obtained from a woman aged 60-75 years who had recovered from COVID-19. CDR3s include the opening cysteine and the closing phenylalanine or tryptophan. The D gene is left open where the match is weak. The size entry is marked missing in some rows and otherwise reads once, few, many or a size class.

NA	TRBV7-2	TRBJ1-2	NA	CASSPGGGGYGYTF	TGTGCCAGCAGCCCGGGGGGAGGGGGATATGGCTACACCTTC
NA	TRBV2	TRBJ1-5	NA	CALSTEQNQPQHF	TGTGCCCTTTCGACAGAACAAAATCAGCCCCAGCATTTT
once	TRBV6-2/TRBV6-3	TRBJ2-3	TRBD1	CASSHSGTDLTDTQYF	TGTGCCAGCAGTCATTCGGGGACAGACCTCACAGATACGCAGTATTTT
NA	TRBV19	TRBJ2-4	NA	CASALGASPKNIQYF	TGTGCCAGCGCTTTGGGGGCCAGTCCCAAAAACATTCAGTACTTC
NA	TRBV9	TRBJ1-1	NA	CASSPFDRNTEAFF	TGTGCCAGCAGCCCCTTCGACAGAAACACTGAAGCTTTCTTT
NA	TRBV4-1	TRBJ2-1	TRBD1	CASSQRDRGYNEQFF	TGCGCCAGCAGCCAGAGGGACAGGGGGTACAATGAGCAGTTCTTC
NA	TRBV19	TRBJ2-7	TRBD2	CASSISRGGEQYF	TGTGCCAGTAGTATTTCGCGGGGGGGGGAGCAGTACTTC
NA	TRBV21-1	TRBJ2-3	NA	CASSKVRRGYNPSPPDTQYF	TGTGCCAGCAGCAAAGTCCGCAGGGGCTACAACCCGAGCCCCCCAGATACGCAGTATTTT
NA	TRBV10-2	TRBJ2-5	NA	CAERTEETQYF	TGCGCCGAAAGGACAGAAGAGACCCAGTACTTC
NA	TRBV2	TRBJ1-1	NA	CASSLQATNTEAFF	TGTGCCAGCAGCTTACAGGCGACGAACACTGAAGCTTTCTTT
NA	TRBV7-3	TRBJ2-3	TRBD2	CASSSNSGGYTDTQYF	TGTGCCAGCAGCTCGAATAGCGGGGGGTACACAGATACGCAGTATTTT
NA	TRBV5-6	TRBJ2-7	NA	CASSLGGGGTYEQYF	TGTGCCAGCAGCTTGGGTGGTGGGGGGACCTACGAGCAGTACTTC
NA	TRBV5-6	TRBJ1-1	NA	CASSRRQALYTEAFF	TGTGCCAGCAGCAGACGACAGGCGTTATACACTGAAGCTTTCTTT
NA	TRBV18	TRBJ1-2	TRBD1	CASSPAQGVYGYTF	TGTGCCAGCTCACCGGCGCAGGGGGTATATGGCTACACCTTC
NA	TRBV30	TRBJ1-1	NA	CASSGDLRDNTEAFF	TGTGCCTCCTCAGGTGACCTGAGGGATAACACTGAAGCTTTCTTT
once	TRBV6-5	TRBJ1-1	NA	CASSYQTGLNTEAFF	TGTGCCAGCAGTTACCAGACAGGCCTCAACACTGAAGCTTTCTTT
once	TRBV5-1	TRBJ1-2	TRBD1	CASSPGQHYGYTF	TGCGCCAGCAGCCCGGGACAGCACTATGGCTACACCTTC
NA	TRBV19	TRBJ1-2	TRBD1	CASGDRDIPRYGYTF	TGTGCCAGTGGAGACAGGGATATCCCGCGCTATGGCTACACCTTC
few	TRBV10-1	TRBJ1-1	NA	CASKFGENTEAFF	TGCGCCAGCAAGTTCGGGGAGAACACTGAAGCTTTCTTT
NA	TRBV10-3	TRBJ2-3	NA	CAISFQGISTDTQYF	TGTGCCATCAGTTTTCAGGGGATCTCCACAGATACGCAGTATTTT
NA	TRBV24-1	TRBJ2-2	NA	CATSDSRLANTGELFF	TGTGCCACCAGTGATTCAAGACTGGCAAACACCGGGGAGCTGTTTTTT
NA	TRBV29-1	TRBJ2-1	TRBD2	CSVGTSGGGEQFF	TGCAGCGTTGGCACTAGCGGGGGGGGTGAGCAGTTCTTC
NA	TRBV11-3	TRBJ2-7	NA	CASSKTGFYEQYF	TGTGCCAGCAGCAAGACGGGGTTCTACGAGCAGTACTTC
NA	TRBV11-1	TRBJ2-6	NA	CASSLASSGANVLTF	TGTGCCAGCAGCTTAGCCTCCTCTGGGGCCAACGTCCTGACTTTC
once	TRBV3-1/TRBV3-2	TRBJ1-6	NA	CASSQDDRTNSPLHF	TGTGCCAGCAGCCAAGATGACAGGACAAATTCACCCCTCCACTTT
NA	TRBV6-5	TRBJ2-7	TRBD2	CASSPRGGGAYEQYF	TGTGCCAGCAGTCCCCGGGGCGGGGGGGCCTACGAGCAGTACTTC
NA	TRBV15	TRBJ1-4	TRBD1	CATSRGRGDEKLFF	TGTGCCACCAGCAGGGGCAGGGGGGATGAAAAACTGTTTTTT
NA	TRBV19	TRBJ2-7	NA	CASSISWDTEYEQYF	TGTGCCAGTAGTATTTCTTGGGACACGGAATACGAGCAGTACTTC
NA	TRBV9	TRBJ1-6	NA	CASSAVGENNSPLHF	TGTGCCAGCAGCGCGGTCGGGGAGAATAATTCACCCCTCCACTTT
NA	TRBV13	TRBJ1-2	NA	CASTGAGGSRYGYTF	TGTGCCAGTACCGGGGCAGGAGGGAGTCGGTATGGCTACACCTTC
NA	TRBV7-2	TRBJ2-5	NA	CASSLSGDTQYF	TGTGCCAGCAGCCTATCGGGGGACACCCAGTACTTC
NA	TRBV7-2	TRBJ1-5	NA	CASSSQGWQPQHF	TGTGCCAGCAGCTCACAGGGATGGCAGCCCCAGCATTTT
NA	TRBV19	TRBJ2-7	TRBD2	CASSIPAGQDEQYF	TGTGCCAGTAGTATCCCAGCGGGGCAGGACGAGCAGTACTTC
once	TRBV11-2	TRBJ1-1	NA	CASSLKPLGQGNTEAFF	TGTGCCAGCAGCTTAAAACCTTTAGGACAAGGGAACACTGAAGCTTTCTTT
NA	TRBV7-9	TRBJ2-1	NA	CASSIDRINNEQFF	TGTGCCAGCAGCATTGACAGGATAAACAATGAGCAGTTCTTC
NA	TRBV7-9	TRBJ1-1	NA	CASSPNPTEAFF	TGTGCCAGCAGCCCTAACCCCACTGAAGCTTTCTTT
NA	TRBV3-1/TRBV3-2	TRBJ2-7	NA	CASSQWDLPFEQYF	TGTGCCAGCAGCCAGTGGGACTTGCCCTTCGAGCAGTACTTC
NA	TRBV19	TRBJ1-2	NA	CASSIGSARFYGYTF	TGTGCCAGTAGTATAGGATCTGCCAGGTTCTATGGCTACACCTTC
NA	TRBV24-1	TRBJ2-3	TRBD1	CATSEPGQGADTQYF	TGTGCCACCAGTGAGCCGGGACAGGGGGCAGATACGCAGTATTTT
once	TRBV30	TRBJ2-2	NA	CAWRPDRGNTGELFF	TGTGCCTGGAGACCGGACAGAGGGAACACCGGGGAGCTGTTTTTT
once	TRBV14	TRBJ1-1	TRBD1	CASSLTGGTEAFF	TGTGCCAGCAGCCTGACAGGGGGCACTGAAGCTTTCTTT
NA	TRBV7-9	TRBJ2-1	TRBD2	CASSSGRVGSQFF	TGTGCCAGCAGCTCCGGGAGGGTGGGCTCGCAGTTCTTC